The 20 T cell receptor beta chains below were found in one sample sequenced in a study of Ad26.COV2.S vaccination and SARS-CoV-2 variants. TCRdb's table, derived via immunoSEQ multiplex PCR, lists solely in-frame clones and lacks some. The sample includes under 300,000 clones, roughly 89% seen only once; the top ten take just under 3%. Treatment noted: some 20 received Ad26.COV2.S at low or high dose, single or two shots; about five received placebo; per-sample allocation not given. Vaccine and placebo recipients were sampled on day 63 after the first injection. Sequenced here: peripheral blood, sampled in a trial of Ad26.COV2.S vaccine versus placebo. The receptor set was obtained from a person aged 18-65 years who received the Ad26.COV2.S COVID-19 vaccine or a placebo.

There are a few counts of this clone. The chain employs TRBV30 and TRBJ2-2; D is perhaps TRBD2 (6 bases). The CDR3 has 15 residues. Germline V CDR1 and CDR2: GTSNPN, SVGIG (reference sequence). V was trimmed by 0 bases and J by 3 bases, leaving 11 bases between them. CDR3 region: CAWSVGGKDTGELFF. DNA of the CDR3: TGTGCCTGGAGTGTTGGGGGGAAGGACACCGGGGAGCTGTTTTTT.

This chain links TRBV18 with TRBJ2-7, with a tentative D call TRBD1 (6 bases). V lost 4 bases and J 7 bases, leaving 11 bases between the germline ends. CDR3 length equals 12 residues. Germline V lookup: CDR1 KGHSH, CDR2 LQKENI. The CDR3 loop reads CASSQGDREQYV. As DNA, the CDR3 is TGTGCCAGCTCACAGGGGGATAGAGAGCAGTACGTC.

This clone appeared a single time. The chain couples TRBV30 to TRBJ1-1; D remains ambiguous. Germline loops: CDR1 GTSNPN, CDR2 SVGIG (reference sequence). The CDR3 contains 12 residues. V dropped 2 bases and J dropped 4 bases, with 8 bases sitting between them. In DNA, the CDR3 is TGTGCCTGGAGTATAGGCATCACTGAAGCTTTCTTT. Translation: CAWSIGITEAFF.

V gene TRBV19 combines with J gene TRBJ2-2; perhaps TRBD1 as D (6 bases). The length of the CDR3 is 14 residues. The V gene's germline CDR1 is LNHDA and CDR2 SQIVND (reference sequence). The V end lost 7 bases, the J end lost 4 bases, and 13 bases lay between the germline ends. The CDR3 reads CASIQGLGTGELFF. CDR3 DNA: TGTGCCAGTATTCAGGGGCTTGGCACCGGGGAGCTGTTTTTT.

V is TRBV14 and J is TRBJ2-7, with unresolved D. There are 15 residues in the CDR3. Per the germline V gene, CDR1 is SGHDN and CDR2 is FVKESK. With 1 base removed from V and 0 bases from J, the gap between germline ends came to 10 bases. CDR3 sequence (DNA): TGTGCCAGCAGCCAAGGAAGATATGGCTCCTACGAGCAGTACGTC. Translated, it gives CASSQGRYGSYEQYV.

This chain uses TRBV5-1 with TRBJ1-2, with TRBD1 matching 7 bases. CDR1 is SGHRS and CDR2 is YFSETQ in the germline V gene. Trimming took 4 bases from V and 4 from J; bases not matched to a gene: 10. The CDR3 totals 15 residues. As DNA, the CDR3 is TGCGCCAGCAGCCCCTTTTTGACAGGGAGCTATGGCTACACCTTC. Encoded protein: CASSPFLTGSYGYTF.

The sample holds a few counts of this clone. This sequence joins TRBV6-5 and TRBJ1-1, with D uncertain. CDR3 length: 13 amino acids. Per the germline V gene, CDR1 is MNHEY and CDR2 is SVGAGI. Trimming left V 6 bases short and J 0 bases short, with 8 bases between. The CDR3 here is CASRKVVNTEAFF. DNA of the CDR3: TGTGCCAGCAGAAAAGTGGTGAACACTGAAGCTTTCTTT.

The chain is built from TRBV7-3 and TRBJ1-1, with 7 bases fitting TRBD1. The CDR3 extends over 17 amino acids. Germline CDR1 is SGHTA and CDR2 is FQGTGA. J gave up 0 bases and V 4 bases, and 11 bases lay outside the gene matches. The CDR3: CASSSGQVFFMNTEAFF. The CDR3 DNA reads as TGTGCCAGCAGCTCCGGACAGGTGTTCTTCATGAACACTGAAGCTTTCTTT.

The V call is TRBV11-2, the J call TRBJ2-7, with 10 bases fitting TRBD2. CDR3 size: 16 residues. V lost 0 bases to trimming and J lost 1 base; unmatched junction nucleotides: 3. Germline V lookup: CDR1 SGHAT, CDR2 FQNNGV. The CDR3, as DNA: TGTGCCAGCAGCTTAGAACTAGCGGGGCCGTCCTACGAGCAGTACTTC. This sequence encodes CASSLELAGPSYEQYF.

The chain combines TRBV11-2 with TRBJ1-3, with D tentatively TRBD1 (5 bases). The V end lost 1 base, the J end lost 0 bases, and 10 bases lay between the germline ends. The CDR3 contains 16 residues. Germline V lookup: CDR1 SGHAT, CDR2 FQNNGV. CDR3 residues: CASSLVGVSSGNTIYF. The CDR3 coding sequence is TGTGCCAGCAGCTTAGTAGGGGTGAGCTCTGGAAACACCATATATTTT.

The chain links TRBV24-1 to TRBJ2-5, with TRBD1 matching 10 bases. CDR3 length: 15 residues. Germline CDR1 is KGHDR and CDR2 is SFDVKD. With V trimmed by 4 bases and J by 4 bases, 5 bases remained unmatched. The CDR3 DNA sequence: TGTGCCACCAGTGACACGACAGGGGGCACAGAGACCCAGTACTTC. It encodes CATSDTTGGTETQYF.

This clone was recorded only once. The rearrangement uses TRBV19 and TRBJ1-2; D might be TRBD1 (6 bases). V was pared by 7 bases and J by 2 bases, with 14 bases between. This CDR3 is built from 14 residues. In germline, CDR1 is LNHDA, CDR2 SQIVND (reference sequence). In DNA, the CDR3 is TGTGCCAGTAAGGAAAGGCAGGGGAACTATGGCTACACCTTC. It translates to CASKERQGNYGYTF.

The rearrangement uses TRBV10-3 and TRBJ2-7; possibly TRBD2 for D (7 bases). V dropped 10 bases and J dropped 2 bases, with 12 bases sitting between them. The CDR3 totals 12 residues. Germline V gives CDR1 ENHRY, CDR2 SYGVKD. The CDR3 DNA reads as TGTGCCACGGGGGCGGGGGCCTACGAGCAGTACGTC. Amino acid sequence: CATGAGAYEQYV.

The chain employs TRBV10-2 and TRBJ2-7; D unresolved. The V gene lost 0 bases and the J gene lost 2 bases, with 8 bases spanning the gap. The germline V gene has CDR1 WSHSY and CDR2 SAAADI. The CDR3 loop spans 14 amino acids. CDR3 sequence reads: CASSESGGAYEQYF. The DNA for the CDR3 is TGCGCCAGCAGTGAGTCGGGCGGTGCCTACGAGCAGTACTTC.

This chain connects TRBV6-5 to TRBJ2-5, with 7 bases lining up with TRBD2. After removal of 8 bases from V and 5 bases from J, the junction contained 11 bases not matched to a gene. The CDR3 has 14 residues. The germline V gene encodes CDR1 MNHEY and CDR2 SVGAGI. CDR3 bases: TGTGCCAGCTATCAAGCGGGGTTGGGGGAGACCCAGTACTTC. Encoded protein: CASYQAGLGETQYF.

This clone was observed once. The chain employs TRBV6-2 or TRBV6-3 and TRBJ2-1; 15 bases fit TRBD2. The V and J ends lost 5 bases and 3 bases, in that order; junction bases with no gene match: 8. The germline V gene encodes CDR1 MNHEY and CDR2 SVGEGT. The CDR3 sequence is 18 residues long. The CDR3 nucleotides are TGTGCCAGCAGTCGGGGACTAGCGGGAGGATTCTTCTACAATGAGCAGTTCTTC. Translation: CASSRGLAGGFFYNEQFF.

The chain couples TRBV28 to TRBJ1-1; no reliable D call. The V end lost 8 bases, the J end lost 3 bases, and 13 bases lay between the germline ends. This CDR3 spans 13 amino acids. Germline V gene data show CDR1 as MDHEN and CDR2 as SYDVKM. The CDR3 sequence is CASGRFPYTEAFF. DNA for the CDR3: TGTGCCAGCGGGCGGTTTCCGTACACTGAAGCTTTCTTT. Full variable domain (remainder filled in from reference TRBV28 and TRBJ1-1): DVKVTQSSRYLVKRTGEKVFLECVQDMDHENMFWYRQDPGLGLRLIYFSYDVKMKEKGDIPEGYSVSREKKERFSLILESASTNQTSMYLCASGRFPYTEAFFGQGTRLTVV.

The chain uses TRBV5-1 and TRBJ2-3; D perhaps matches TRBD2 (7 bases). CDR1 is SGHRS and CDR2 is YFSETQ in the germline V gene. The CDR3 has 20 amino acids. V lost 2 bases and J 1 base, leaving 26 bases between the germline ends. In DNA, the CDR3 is TGCGCCAGCAGCTTTCATGTCGGGTCGGGGGGCCTTATTCGCACAGATACGCAGTATTTT. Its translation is CASSFHVGSGGLIRTDTQYF.

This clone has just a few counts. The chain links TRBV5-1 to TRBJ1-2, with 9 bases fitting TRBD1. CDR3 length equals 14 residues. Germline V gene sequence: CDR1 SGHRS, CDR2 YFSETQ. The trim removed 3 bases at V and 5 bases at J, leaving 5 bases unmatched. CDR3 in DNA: TGCGCCAGCAGCTCCGGGACAGGGAGTTATGGCTACACCTTC. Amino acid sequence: CASSSGTGSYGYTF.

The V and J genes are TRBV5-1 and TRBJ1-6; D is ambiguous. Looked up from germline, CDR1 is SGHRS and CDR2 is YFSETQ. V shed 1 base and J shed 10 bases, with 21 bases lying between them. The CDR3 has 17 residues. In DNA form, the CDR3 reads TGCGCCAGCAGCTTGCAGCCAGGAGGAGGTGGGTTATCACCCCTCCACTTT. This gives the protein CASSLQPGGGGLSPLHF.